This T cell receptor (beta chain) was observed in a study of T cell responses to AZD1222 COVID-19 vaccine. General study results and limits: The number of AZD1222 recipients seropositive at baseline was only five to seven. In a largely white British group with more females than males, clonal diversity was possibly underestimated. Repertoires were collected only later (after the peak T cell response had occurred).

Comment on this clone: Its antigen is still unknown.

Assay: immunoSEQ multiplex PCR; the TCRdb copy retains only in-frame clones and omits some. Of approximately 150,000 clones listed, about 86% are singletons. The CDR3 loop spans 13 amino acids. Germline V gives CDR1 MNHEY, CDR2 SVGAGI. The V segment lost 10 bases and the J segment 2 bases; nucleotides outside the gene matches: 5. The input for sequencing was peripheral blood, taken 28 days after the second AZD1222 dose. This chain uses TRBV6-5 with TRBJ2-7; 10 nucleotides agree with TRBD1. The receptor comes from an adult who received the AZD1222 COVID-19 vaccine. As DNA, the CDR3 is TGTGCCACCAGGGACAGGGGTACCTACGAGCAGTACTTC. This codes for CATRDRGTYEQYF.